This record looks at one T cell receptor beta chain sequence and its context. CDR3 length: 14 amino acids. Unmatched junction bases numbered 8, after V lost 6 bases and J lost 2 bases. The germline V gene has CDR1 SQVTM and CDR2 ANQGSEA. These data belong to a study of blood T cell repertoires in COVID-19. Study context: In each case, the material was cDNA or gDNA derived from T cells, B-cell-depleted T cells, or PBMCs.

Sequencing used immunoSEQ multiplex PCR; TCRdb keeps in-frame clones, though not all of them. This repertoire shows 84,000 or so clones, 82% found once; its top ten account for 0.95% to 1.5%. The V call is TRBV29-1, the J call TRBJ1-1; TRBD1 agrees at 8 bases. The specimen sequenced was peripheral blood. The TCR sequence derives from a woman older than 75 with acute or convalescent COVID-19. The CDR3 region has the DNA TGCAGCGTGGGGGTGACAGGGGAAAACACTGAAGCTTTCTTT. Translating gives CSVGVTGENTEAFF.